Listed below are T cell receptor beta chains from one sample, sequenced in a study of CD8 T cells in Susac syndrome. TCRdb used MiXCR to reprocess the immunoSEQ multiplex PCR reads, holding one entry per CDR3 protein. The sample comprises hundreds of thousands of distinct CDR3 sequences, around 95% of which are singletons, and 0.095% rests with the top ten. Sequencing was done on a sample of CD4+ T cells from PBMCs. The source of these receptors is a human donor with multiple sclerosis. Each CDR3 is given with its conserved first and last residue. The D gene is left open where the match is weak. Clone size, where shown, is once, few, many, or a class for clones that have expanded.

d_gene,j_gene,v_gene,len,abundance,CDR3nt,CDR3aa
.,TRBJ2-1,TRBV5-4,17,.,TGTGCCAGCAGCCCCTGGGAAGCGGGTTCATCCTACAATGAGCAGTTCTTC,CASSPWEAGSSYNEQFF
.,TRBJ2-7,TRBV4-2,14,once,TGTGCCAGCAGCCAATCTACTACTTCCTACGAGCAGTACTTC,CASSQSTTSYEQYF
TRBD2,TRBJ2-6,TRBV29-1,14,once,TGCAGCGTTGCCCGGGGGGTTGGGGCCAACGTCCTGACTTTC,CSVARGVGANVLTF
.,TRBJ2-1,TRBV2,14,.,TGTGCCAGCAGTGTTCAGAGCTCCTACAATGAGCAGTTCTTC,CASSVQSSYNEQFF
.,TRBJ2-7,TRBV27,15,.,TGTGCCAGCAGTTTATCTAGGGGTGAGGGCTACGAGCAGTACTTC,CASSLSRGEGYEQYF
.,TRBJ2-3,TRBV29-1,16,.,TGCAGCGTTGAAGATCCGGGGGAGAGAAGCACAGATACGCAGTATTTT,CSVEDPGERSTDTQYF
.,TRBJ2-5,TRBV20-1,14,.,TGCAGTGCTGTCCCGGGACTCGTCCAAGAGACCCAGTACTTC,CSAVPGLVQETQYF
.,TRBJ1-5,TRBV5-4,14,once,TGTGCCAGCAGCCGTGACCCAAGCAATCAGCCCCAGCATTTT,CASSRDPSNQPQHF
.,TRBJ1-2,TRBV3-1,14,.,TGTGCCAGCAGCCCCTTTGCAGGCGAGTCGGGCTACACCTTC,CASSPFAGESGYTF
.,TRBJ1-2,TRBV18,16,.,TGTGCCAGCTCACTCCTCGGCACAGAATCCCGCTATGGCTACACCTTC,CASSLLGTESRYGYTF
.,TRBJ2-5,TRBV13,14,.,TGTGCCAGCAGCTCCAGGACTACACAAGAGACCCAGTACTTC,CASSSRTTQETQYF
.,TRBJ1-1,TRBV2,11,.,TGTGCCAGCAAGGTACTTACTGAAGCTTTCTTT,CASKVLTEAFF
.,TRBJ2-3,TRBV3-1,14,.,TGTGCCAGCAGCGTTACTCCCGTTACAGATACGCAGTATTTT,CASSVTPVTDTQYF
.,TRBJ2-5,TRBV2,14,.,TGTGCCAGCAGTGGAACAGGGAGAGGCGAGACCCAGTACTTC,CASSGTGRGETQYF
TRBD2,TRBJ2-1,TRBV7-3,15,.,TGTGCCAGCAGCTTAGGCGGGGGGACGTACAATGAGCAGTTCTTC,CASSLGGGTYNEQFF
.,TRBJ1-2,TRBV14,15,.,TGTGCCAGCAGCCAAGATTACAGGGTGAACTATGGCTACACCTTC,CASSQDYRVNYGYTF
.,TRBJ1-1,TRBV5-4,13,.,TGTGCCAGCAGTTCCCAGCTTAACACTGAAGCTTTCTTT,CASSSQLNTEAFF
TRBD2,TRBJ2-7,TRBV20-1,13,.,TGCAGTGCACGGACTAGCGGCCCGTACGAGCAGTACTTC,CSARTSGPYEQYF
.,TRBJ2-3,TRBV29-1,14,.,TGCAGCGTTTCGCCCGGGACGGGCACAGATACGCAGTATTTT,CSVSPGTGTDTQYF
.,TRBJ1-4,TRBV5-1,12,.,TGCGCCAGCAGGGCAGGGAACGAAAAACTGTTTTTT,CASRAGNEKLFF
TRBD1,TRBJ2-7,TRBV20-1,15,.,TGCAGTGCTAGGTTCATACAGGGGCAGTTCTACGAGCAGTACTTC,CSARFIQGQFYEQYF
.,TRBJ1-1,TRBV3-1,14,.,TGTGCCAGCAGCCAAGTCGGGACTGGCACTGAAGCTTTCTTT,CASSQVGTGTEAFF
TRBD1,TRBJ2-2,TRBV29-1,16,.,TGCAGCGTTTACAAGCGGACAGGATCGACCACCGGGGAGCTGTTTTTT,CSVYKRTGSTTGELFF